The clone carrying this T cell receptor (beta chain) was picked up a small number of times. This specimen belongs to a study of cytomegalovirus exposure and HLA in healthy donors. PCR involved 60 Vbeta and 13 Jbeta primers. Some clones are missing from TCRdb's copy, which holds only in-frame ones; the method was immunoSEQ multiplex PCR. The top ten hold more than 3% of the sample, which has 130,000 to 150,000 clones, 70% to 85% seen once. The CDR3 covers 12 residues. The junction had 0 bases not matched to a gene; V was cut back by 5 bases and J by 2 bases. Germline lookup yields CDR1 SGHDT and CDR2 YYEEEE.

What was sequenced was PBMCs. The receptor comes from a male donor in good health and CMV-seronegative. The V call is TRBV5-6, the J call TRBJ1-2; 7 bases agree with TRBD1. In DNA, the CDR3 is TGTGCCAGCAGGACAGGGAACTATGGCTACACCTTC. Its protein product is CASRTGNYGYTF.